This T cell receptor beta chain was sequenced for a study of blood T cell repertoires in COVID-19. Study at large: T cells, B-cell-depleted T cells, or PBMCs supplied cDNA or gDNA.

The repertoire was sequenced with immunoSEQ multiplex PCR; TCRdb's copy has only in-frame clones and lacks some. The sample gives around 130,000 clones, around 89% of which show up once; roughly a sixth is in the top ten. Per germline, CDR1 SGHDN and CDR2 FVKESK. The CDR3 extends over 17 amino acids. The V and J ends lost 1 base and 7 bases, in that order; junction bases with no gene match: 10. The sequenced material came from peripheral blood. The chain combines TRBV14 with TRBJ2-2, with TRBD1 matching 9 bases. This clonotype was obtained from a man between 45 and 60 years old with active or convalescent COVID-19. CDR3 residues: CASSQAITGGLSGELFF. The CDR3 DNA follows: TGTGCCAGCAGCCAAGCAATCACAGGGGGCTTGAGCGGGGAGCTGTTTTTT.